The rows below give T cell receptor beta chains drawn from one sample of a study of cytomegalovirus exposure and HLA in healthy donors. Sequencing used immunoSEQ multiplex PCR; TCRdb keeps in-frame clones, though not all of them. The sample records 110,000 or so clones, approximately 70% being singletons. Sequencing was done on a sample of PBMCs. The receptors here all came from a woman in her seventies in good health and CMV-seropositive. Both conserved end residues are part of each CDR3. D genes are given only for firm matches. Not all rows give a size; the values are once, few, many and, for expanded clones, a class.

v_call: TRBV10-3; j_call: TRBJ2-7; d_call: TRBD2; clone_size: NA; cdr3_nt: TGTGCCATCAGTAGGGCTAGCGGAGATACCTACTACTACGAGCAGTACTTC; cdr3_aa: CAISRASGDTYYYEQYF
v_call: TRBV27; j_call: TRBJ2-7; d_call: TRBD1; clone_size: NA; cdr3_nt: TGTGCCAGCAGTTTAGAGGACAGGGGCTACGAGCAGTACTTC; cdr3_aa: CASSLEDRGYEQYF
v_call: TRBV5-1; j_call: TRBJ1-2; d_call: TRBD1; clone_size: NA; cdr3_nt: TGCGCCAGCAGCCTCCCGGGACAGAGAAACTATGGCTACACCTTC; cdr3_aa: CASSLPGQRNYGYTF
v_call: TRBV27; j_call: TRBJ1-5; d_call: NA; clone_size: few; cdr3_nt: TGTGCCAGCAGTTCCCACTCGACAGGTCGTAGCAATCAGCCCCAGCATTTT; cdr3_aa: CASSSHSTGRSNQPQHF
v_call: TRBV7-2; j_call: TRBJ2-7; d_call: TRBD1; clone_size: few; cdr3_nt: TGTGCCAGCAGGATGACAGGGGGCACCCACGAGCAGTACTTC; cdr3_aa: CASRMTGGTHEQYF
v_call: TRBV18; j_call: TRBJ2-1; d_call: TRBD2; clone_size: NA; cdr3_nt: TGTGCCAGCTCACCATCACTAGCGGGGGGGTACAATGAGCAGTTCTTC; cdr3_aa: CASSPSLAGGYNEQFF
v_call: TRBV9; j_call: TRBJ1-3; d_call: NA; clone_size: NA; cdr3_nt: TGTGCCAGCAGCGTAGAACCGACAGGAAACACCATATATTTT; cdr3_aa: CASSVEPTGNTIYF
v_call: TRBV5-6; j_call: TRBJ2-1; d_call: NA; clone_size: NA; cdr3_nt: TGTGCCAGCAGCCTTGGGGCTTCCCCCGAGCAGTTCTTC; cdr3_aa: CASSLGASPEQFF
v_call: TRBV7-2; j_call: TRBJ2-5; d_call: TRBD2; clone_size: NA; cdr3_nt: TGTGCCAGCAGCCCTCGGGCGAGCGGGGAAGAGACCCAGTACTTC; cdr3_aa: CASSPRASGEETQYF
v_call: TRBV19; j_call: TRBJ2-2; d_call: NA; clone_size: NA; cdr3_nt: TGTGCCAGTAGTCTCGGTCTTACCGGGGAGCTGTTTTTT; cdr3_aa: CASSLGLTGELFF
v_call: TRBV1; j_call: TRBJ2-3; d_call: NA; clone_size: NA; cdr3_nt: TGCACCAGCACCCTGACACCCGTGGATACGCAGTATTTT; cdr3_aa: CTSTLTPVDTQYF
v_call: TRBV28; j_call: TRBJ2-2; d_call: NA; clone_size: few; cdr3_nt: TGTGCCAGCAGTCCTTCGGGCACCGGGGAGCTGTTTTTT; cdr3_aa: CASSPSGTGELFF
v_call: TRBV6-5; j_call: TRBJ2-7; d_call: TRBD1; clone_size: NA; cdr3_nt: TGTGCCAGCAGTTACGGAACAGGGGGTATCTACGAGCAGTACTTC; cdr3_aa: CASSYGTGGIYEQYF
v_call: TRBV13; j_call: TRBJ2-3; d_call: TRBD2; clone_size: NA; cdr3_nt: TGTGCCAGCAGCTTAGACCCTAGCGGGGGCGGCACAGATACGCAGTATTTT; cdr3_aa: CASSLDPSGGGTDTQYF
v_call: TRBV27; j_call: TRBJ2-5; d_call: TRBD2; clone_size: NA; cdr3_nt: TGTGCCAGCAGTCCGACGAGGCTAGCGGGGGTACAAGAGACCCAGTACTTC; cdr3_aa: CASSPTRLAGVQETQYF
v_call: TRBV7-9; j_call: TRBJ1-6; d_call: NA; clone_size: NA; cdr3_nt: TGTGCCAGCAGCCCAGTTAATTCACCCCTCCACTTT; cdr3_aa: CASSPVNSPLHF
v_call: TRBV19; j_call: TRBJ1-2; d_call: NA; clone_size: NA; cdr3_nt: TGTGCCAGTAGTATAAAAGGCCTAGCTAACTATGGCTACACCTTC; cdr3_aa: CASSIKGLANYGYTF
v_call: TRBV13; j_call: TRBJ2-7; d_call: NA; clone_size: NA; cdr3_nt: TGTGCCAGCAGCTTATCGGCAGGGTCGTACGAGCAGTACTTC; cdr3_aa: CASSLSAGSYEQYF
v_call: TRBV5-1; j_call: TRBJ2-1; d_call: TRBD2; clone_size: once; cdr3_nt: TGCGCCAGCAGCCGTAGCGGGGGCAGGGATGAGCAGTTCTTC; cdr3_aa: CASSRSGGRDEQFF
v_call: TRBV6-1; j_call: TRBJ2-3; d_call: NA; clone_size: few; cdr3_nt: TGTGCCAGCAGTGAAGGCGGAAACACAGATACGCAGTATTTT; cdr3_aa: CASSEGGNTDTQYF
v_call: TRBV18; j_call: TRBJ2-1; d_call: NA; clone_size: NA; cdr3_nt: TGTGCCAGCTCACGAACTAGGGTAAATGAGCAGTTCTTC; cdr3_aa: CASSRTRVNEQFF
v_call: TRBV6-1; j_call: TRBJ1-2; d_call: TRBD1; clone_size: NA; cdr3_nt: TGTGCCAGCAGTACTCGACAGGGGGTAGGGGGTGGCTACACCTTC; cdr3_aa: CASSTRQGVGGGYTF
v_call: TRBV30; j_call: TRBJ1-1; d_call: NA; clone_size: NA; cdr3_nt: TGTGCCTGGAGTGTACTTCAGGGAACCGCTGAAGCTTTCTTT; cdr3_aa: CAWSVLQGTAEAFF
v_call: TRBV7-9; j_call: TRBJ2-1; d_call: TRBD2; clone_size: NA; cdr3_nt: TGTGCCAGCACCCTATCGAGCGGGGGGGCCTGGAATGAGCAGTTCTTC; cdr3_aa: CASTLSSGGAWNEQFF
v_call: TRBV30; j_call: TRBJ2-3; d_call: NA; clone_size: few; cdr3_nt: TGTGCCTGGAGTTCACTTTCGGATACGCAGTATTTT; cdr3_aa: CAWSSLSDTQYF
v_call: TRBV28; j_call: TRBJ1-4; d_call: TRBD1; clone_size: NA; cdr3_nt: TGTGCCAGCAGTTTTGCAGGGGGCGATGAAAAACTGTTTTTT; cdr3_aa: CASSFAGGDEKLFF